The 12 T cell receptor beta chains below come from one sample, sequenced in a study of cytomegalovirus exposure and HLA in healthy donors. PCR employed 60 Vbeta and 13 Jbeta primers. Measured with immunoSEQ multiplex PCR; TCRdb has only the in-frame clones, and not every one. This sample yields approximately 81,000 clones, of which over 70% are seen a single time; around 3% belongs to the top ten. Sequenced: PBMCs. Every receptor here comes from a man aged 50 to 59 in good health and CMV-seropositive.

This CDR3 is CAISESGQGKQPQHF. The CDR3, as DNA: TGTGCCATCAGTGAGTCCGGACAGGGGAAGCAGCCCCAGCATTTT. This sequence joins TRBV10-3 and TRBJ1-5, with 9 positions matching TRBD1. There are 15 residues in the CDR3. Germline CDR1 reads ENHRY; CDR2 reads SYGVKD. Losses at the gene ends were 0 bases for V and 7 bases for J; bases not matched to a gene: 4.

A few counts support this clone. The rearrangement uses TRBV6-4 and TRBJ2-7, with 8 bases aligning to TRBD1. V lost 6 bases and J lost 3; bases outside the gene matches: 10. In germline, CDR1 is MRHNA, CDR2 SNTAGT. The CDR3 runs 15 residues. The CDR3 bases are TGTGCCAGCAGATTCGCCCGGGACAGGAGCTACGAGCAGTACTTC. This translates into CASRFARDRSYEQYF.

J is TRBJ2-7 and V is TRBV18; perhaps TRBD2 as D (5 bases). Trimming removed 6 bases at V and 0 bases at J, with 15 bases between. This CDR3 comprises 15 residues. Germline values: CDR1 KGHSH, CDR2 LQKENI. The CDR3 sequence is CASSREAEASYEQYF. CDR3 in DNA: TGTGCCAGCTCCAGAGAAGCGGAAGCCTCCTACGAGCAGTACTTC.

This clone was observed a single time. The J gene is TRBJ1-1, the V gene TRBV5-4; 9 nucleotides agree with TRBD1. Per the germline V gene, CDR1 is SGHNT and CDR2 is YYREEE (reference sequence). Trimming removed 4 bases from V and 4 bases from J; junction bases left unmatched: 2. The CDR3 runs 13 residues. DNA for the CDR3: TGTGCCAGCAGCAAGGACAGGGGCACTGAAGCTTTCTTT. Translating it yields CASSKDRGTEAFF.

A few counts support this clone. The chain links TRBV9 to TRBJ1-4, with 7 bases fitting TRBD1. CDR1 SGDLS and CDR2 YYNGEE come from the germline V gene. J lost 1 base, V lost 3 bases, and 12 bases had no gene match. CDR3 length: 18 amino acids. CDR3 DNA sequence: TGTGCCAGCAGCGCCCACCGGGACAGCATGCTAACTAATGAAAAACTGTTTTTT. Translation gives CASSAHRDSMLTNEKLFF.

The chain is built from TRBV19 and TRBJ2-3, with TRBD1 as a possible D gene (7 bases). From germline, CDR1 is LNHDA and CDR2 SQIVND (reference sequence). CDR3 length: 14 residues. V was clipped by 9 bases and J by 2 bases, with 15 bases between them. CDR3 amino acids: CARRGREDTDTQYF. The CDR3 DNA reads as TGTGCCAGGAGGGGGCGGGAAGACACAGATACGCAGTATTTT.

The rearrangement links TRBV7-3 to TRBJ2-7, with TRBD2 identical over 11 bases. The CDR3 is 21 residues long. V shed 2 bases and J 9 bases; nucleotides not matched to a gene: 27. Germline V gene data show CDR1 as SGHTA and CDR2 as FQGTGA. The CDR3 here is CASSLGRFIPQLAGVALGQYF. The CDR3 DNA reads as TGTGCCAGCAGCTTAGGGAGATTCATCCCCCAACTAGCGGGAGTGGCTTTGGGGCAGTACTTC.

The chain combines TRBV18 with TRBJ2-7, with TRBD1 identical over 8 bases. Per the germline V gene, CDR1 is KGHSH and CDR2 is LQKENI. The CDR3 contains 15 residues. V trimming: 5 bases; J trimming: 0 bases; junction bases outside the gene matches: 6. In DNA, the CDR3 is TGTGCCAGCTCAGGCCGACAGGGGAGCTCCTACGAGCAGTACTTC. This encodes CASSGRQGSSYEQYF.

The chain joins TRBV11-2 to TRBJ1-5; 9 bases map to TRBD1. J was trimmed by 6 bases and V by 5 bases; bases with no gene match: 8. The CDR3 runs to 15 residues. Germline V gene lookup returns CDR1 SGHAT and CDR2 FQNNGV. Here the CDR3 reads CASSPSGQGVQPQHF. CDR3 nucleotide sequence: TGTGCCAGCAGCCCTTCGGGACAGGGTGTTCAGCCCCAGCATTTT.

The chain has TRBV27 and TRBJ2-3; D might be TRBD1 (5 bases). Germline lookup yields CDR1 MNHEY and CDR2 SMNVEV (reference sequence). This CDR3 contains 14 residues. V lost 6 bases to trimming and J lost 2 bases, with 12 bases between them. The CDR3 reads CASSWGRFTDTQYF. In nucleotides, the CDR3 is TGTGCCAGCAGCTGGGGCCGGTTCACAGATACGCAGTATTTT.

This rearrangement joins TRBV5-6 to TRBJ2-3; 7 bases fit TRBD1. Per the germline V gene, CDR1 is SGHDT and CDR2 is YYEEEE. This CDR3 is 15 amino acids long. V lost 2 bases to trimming and J lost 4 bases; unmatched junction nucleotides: 7. CDR3 bases: TGTGCCAGCAGCTTTGGTCAGGGGGTCCCAGATACGCAGTATTTT. Residues: CASSFGQGVPDTQYF.

V usage is TRBV7-9 and J usage is TRBJ2-6; perhaps TRBD1 as D (6 bases). Germline CDR1 is SEHNR and CDR2 is FQNEAQ (reference sequence). The CDR3 runs 16 residues. Trimming took off 8 bases at V and 5 bases at J, with 19 bases between the two ends. The CDR3 bases are TGTGCCAGCTTAGACCGGGACACTAATTGGGCCAACGTCCTGACTTTC. Translation gives CASLDRDTNWANVLTF.